These T cell receptor beta chains were read from a single sample in a study of blood T cell repertoires in COVID-19. Using immunoSEQ multiplex PCR, the repertoire was profiled, and TCRdb retains in-frame clones only, with some absent. The data show 200,000 or so clones, with 70% to 90% seen just once and approximately 10% held by the top ten. The sample consisted of PBMCs or T cells enriched from blood (not recorded which). The receptors originated from a man aged 25-40 years who had recovered from COVID-19. Both conserved end residues are part of each CDR3. D genes are given only for firm matches. Rows may omit the clone size; those that give it use once, few, many or a size class.

j_call	v_call	cdr3_length	clone_size	d_call	cdr3_aa	cdr3_nt
TRBJ2-2	TRBV3-1/TRBV3-2	17	-	-	CASSQHSGHQVTGELFF	TGTGCCAGCAGCCAACACTCCGGACACCAGGTCACCGGGGAGCTGTTTTTT
TRBJ2-2	TRBV19	16	few	TRBD2	CASSLKSGGGPGELFF	TGTGCCAGTAGTCTGAAGTCGGGAGGAGGGCCCGGGGAGCTGTTTTTT
TRBJ2-6	TRBV29-1	16	-	TRBD1	CSVDDRGAGGANVLTF	TGCAGCGTTGACGACAGGGGAGCAGGCGGGGCCAACGTCCTGACTTTC
TRBJ2-1	TRBV7-2	16	-	-	CASSLTSGVSYNEQFF	TGTGCCAGCAGCTTAACTTCAGGGGTCTCCTACAATGAGCAGTTCTTC
TRBJ1-2	TRBV4-2	15	-	-	CASSQTQGRGYGYTF	TGTGCCAGCAGCCAAACCCAGGGGCGCGGGTATGGCTACACCTTC
TRBJ1-4	TRBV5-5	15	-	TRBD1	CASSPQGATNEKLFF	TGTGCCAGCAGCCCACAGGGGGCGACTAATGAAAAACTGTTTTTT
TRBJ1-4	TRBV5-1	14	-	TRBD1	CASSLDRGAEKLFF	TGCGCCAGCAGCCTGGACAGGGGGGCTGAAAAACTGTTTTTT
TRBJ2-7	TRBV28	15	-	-	CASSTRDRGDYEQYF	TGTGCCAGCAGTACCAGAGACAGAGGTGACTACGAGCAGTACTTC
TRBJ1-4	TRBV6-5	15	-	-	CASSYGPGSNEKLFF	TGTGCCAGCAGTTACGGCCCAGGATCTAATGAAAAACTGTTTTTT
TRBJ1-2	TRBV30	12	-	-	CAWNRGNYGYTF	TGTGCCTGGAATAGGGGGAACTATGGCTACACCTTC
TRBJ2-7	TRBV29-1	14	-	-	CSVSRGLSSYEQYF	TGCAGCGTTTCTCGAGGGCTTAGCTCCTACGAGCAGTACTTC
TRBJ2-7	TRBV27	15	-	-	CASSLGSTLIYEQYF	TGTGCCAGCAGTTTGGGTAGCACATTGATCTACGAGCAGTACTTC
TRBJ1-2	TRBV4-1	14	-	-	CASSPNPANYGYTF	TGCGCCAGCAGCCCCAATCCAGCTAACTATGGCTACACCTTC
TRBJ2-7	TRBV6-6	12	-	-	CASSPNSYEQYF	TGTGCCAGCTCCCCAAACTCCTACGAGCAGTACTTC
TRBJ1-1	TRBV3-1/TRBV3-2	15	-	TRBD1	CASSRYRGPGTEAFF	TGTGCCAGCAGCCGGTACAGGGGGCCGGGCACTGAAGCTTTCTTT
TRBJ1-2	TRBV30	12	once	-	CAWSPTGYGYTF	TGTGCCTGGAGCCCAACAGGGTATGGCTACACCTTC
TRBJ1-1	TRBV7-9	14	-	TRBD1	CASSAPGGPSEAFF	TGTGCCAGCAGCGCCCCAGGGGGCCCTTCTGAAGCTTTCTTT
TRBJ2-7	TRBV4-2	16	-	TRBD1	CASSQVAGTGIQGQYF	TGTGCCAGCAGCCAAGTAGCCGGGACAGGGATCCAGGGGCAGTACTTC
TRBJ1-1	TRBV6-5	14	-	TRBD1	CASSSPDRGLKAFF	TGTGCCAGCAGTTCCCCGGACAGGGGCCTTAAAGCTTTCTTT
TRBJ2-3	TRBV28	17	-	TRBD2	CASSLGASGTMRSTQYF	TGTGCCAGCAGTTTAGGGGCTAGCGGAACCATGAGGTCTACGCAGTATTTT